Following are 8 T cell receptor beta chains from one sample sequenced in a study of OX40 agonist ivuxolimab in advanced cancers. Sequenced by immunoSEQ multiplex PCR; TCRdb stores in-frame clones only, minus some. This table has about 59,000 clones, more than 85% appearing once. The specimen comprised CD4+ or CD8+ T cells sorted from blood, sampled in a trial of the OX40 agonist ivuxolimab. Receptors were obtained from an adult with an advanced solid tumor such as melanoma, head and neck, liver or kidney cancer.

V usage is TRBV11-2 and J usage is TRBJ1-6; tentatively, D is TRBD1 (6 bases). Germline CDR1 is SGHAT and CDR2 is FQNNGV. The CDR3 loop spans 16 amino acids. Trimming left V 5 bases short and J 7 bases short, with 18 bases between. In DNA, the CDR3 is TGTGCCAGCAGCCGATCGACAGGTTTTGTAAATTCACCCCTCCACTTT. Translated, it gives CASSRSTGFVNSPLHF.

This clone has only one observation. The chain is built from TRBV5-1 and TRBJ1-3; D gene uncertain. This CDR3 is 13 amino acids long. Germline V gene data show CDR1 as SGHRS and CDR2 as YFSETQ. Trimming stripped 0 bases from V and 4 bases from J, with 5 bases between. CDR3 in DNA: TGCGCCAGCAGCTTGGACCTGGGAAACACCATATATTTT. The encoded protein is CASSLDLGNTIYF.

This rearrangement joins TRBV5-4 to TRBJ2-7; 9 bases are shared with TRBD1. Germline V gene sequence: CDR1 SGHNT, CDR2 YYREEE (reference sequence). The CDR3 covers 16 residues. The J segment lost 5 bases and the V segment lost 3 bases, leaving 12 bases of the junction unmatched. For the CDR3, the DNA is TGTGCCAGCAGCTATACCCCGGGACAGGGTACCCACGAGCAGTACTTC. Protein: CASSYTPGQGTHEQYF. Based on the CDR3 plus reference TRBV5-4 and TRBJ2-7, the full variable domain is ETGVTQSPTHLIKTRGQQVTLRCSSQSGHNTVSWYQQALGQGPQFIFQYYREEENGRGNFPPRFSGLQFPNYSSELNVNALELDDSALYLCASSYTPGQGTHEQYFGPGTRLTVT.

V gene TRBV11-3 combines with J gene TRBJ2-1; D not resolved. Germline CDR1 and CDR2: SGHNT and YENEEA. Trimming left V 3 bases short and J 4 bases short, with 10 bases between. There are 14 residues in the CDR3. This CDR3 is CASSFLPSYNEQFF. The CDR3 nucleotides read TGTGCCAGCAGCTTTCTGCCATCTTACAATGAGCAGTTCTTC.

The CDR3 region is CASSLPVLPQTNTGELFF. CDR3 bases: TGTGCCAGCAGCCTACCCGTCCTACCGCAAACCAACACCGGGGAGCTGTTTTTT. J is TRBJ2-2 and V is TRBV7-9; no clear D gene. The CDR3 contains 18 residues. Germline V gene data show CDR1 as SEHNR and CDR2 as FQNEAQ (reference sequence). V was cut by 5 bases and J by 2 bases, with 21 bases left in between. The complete variable domain, with remaining parts taken from reference TRBV7-9 and TRBJ2-2, reads DTGVSQNPRHKITKRGQNVTFRCDPISEHNRLYWYRQTLGQGPEFLTYFQNEAQLEKSRLLSDRFSAERPKGSFSTLEIQRTEQGDSAMYLCASSLPVLPQTNTGELFFGEGSRLTVL.

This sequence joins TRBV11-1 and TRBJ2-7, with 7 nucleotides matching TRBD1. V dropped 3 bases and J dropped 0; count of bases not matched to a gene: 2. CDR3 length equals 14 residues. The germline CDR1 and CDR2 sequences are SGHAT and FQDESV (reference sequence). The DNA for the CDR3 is TGTGCCAGCAGCTTCTCAGGGGGCTCCTACGAGCAGTACTTC. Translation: CASSFSGGSYEQYF. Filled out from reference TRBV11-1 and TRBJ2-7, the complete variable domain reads EAEVAQSPRYKITEKSQAVAFWCDPISGHATLYWYRQILGQGPELLVQFQDESVVDDSQLPKDRFSAERLKGVDSTLKIQPAELGDSAMYLCASSFSGGSYEQYFGPGTRLTVT.

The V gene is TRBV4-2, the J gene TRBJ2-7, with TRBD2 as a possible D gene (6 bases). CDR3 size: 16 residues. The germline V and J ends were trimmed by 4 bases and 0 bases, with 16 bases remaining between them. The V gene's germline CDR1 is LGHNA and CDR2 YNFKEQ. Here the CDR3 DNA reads TGTGCCAGCAGCCCCTTAGGAAGGGACTTCTCCTACGAGCAGTACTTC. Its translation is CASSPLGRDFSYEQYF.

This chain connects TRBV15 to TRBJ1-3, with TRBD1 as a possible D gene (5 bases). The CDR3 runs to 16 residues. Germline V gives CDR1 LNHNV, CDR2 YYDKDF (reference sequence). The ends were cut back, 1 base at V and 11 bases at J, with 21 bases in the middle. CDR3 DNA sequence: TGTGCCACCAGCAGAGGGGATGTGACAGAGGTCCCCGCCATATATTTT. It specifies CATSRGDVTEVPAIYF.